This T cell receptor (beta chain) was identified in a study of radiotherapy plus CTLA-4 blockade in lung cancer. Repertoires were generated with immunoSEQ multiplex PCR, while TCRdb's copy carries only in-frame clones and drops some. Of 120,000 or so clones listed, about 83% are singletons. The CDR3 extends over 14 amino acids. Germline values: CDR1 MNHNY, CDR2 SVGAGI (reference sequence). V lost 8 bases to trimming and J lost 3 bases; unmatched junction nucleotides: 8. Specimen: peripheral blood, collected from a patient treated with radiotherapy plus ipilimumab. The TCR originated in a human donor with non-small cell lung cancer who had a partial response to radiotherapy plus ipilimumab. The genes are TRBV6-6 and TRBJ2-7, with 9 positions matching TRBD2. CDR3 coding DNA: TGTGCCAGCCAGTTCGGGACTAGCTTCTACGAGCAGTACTTC. The encoded protein is CASQFGTSFYEQYF.